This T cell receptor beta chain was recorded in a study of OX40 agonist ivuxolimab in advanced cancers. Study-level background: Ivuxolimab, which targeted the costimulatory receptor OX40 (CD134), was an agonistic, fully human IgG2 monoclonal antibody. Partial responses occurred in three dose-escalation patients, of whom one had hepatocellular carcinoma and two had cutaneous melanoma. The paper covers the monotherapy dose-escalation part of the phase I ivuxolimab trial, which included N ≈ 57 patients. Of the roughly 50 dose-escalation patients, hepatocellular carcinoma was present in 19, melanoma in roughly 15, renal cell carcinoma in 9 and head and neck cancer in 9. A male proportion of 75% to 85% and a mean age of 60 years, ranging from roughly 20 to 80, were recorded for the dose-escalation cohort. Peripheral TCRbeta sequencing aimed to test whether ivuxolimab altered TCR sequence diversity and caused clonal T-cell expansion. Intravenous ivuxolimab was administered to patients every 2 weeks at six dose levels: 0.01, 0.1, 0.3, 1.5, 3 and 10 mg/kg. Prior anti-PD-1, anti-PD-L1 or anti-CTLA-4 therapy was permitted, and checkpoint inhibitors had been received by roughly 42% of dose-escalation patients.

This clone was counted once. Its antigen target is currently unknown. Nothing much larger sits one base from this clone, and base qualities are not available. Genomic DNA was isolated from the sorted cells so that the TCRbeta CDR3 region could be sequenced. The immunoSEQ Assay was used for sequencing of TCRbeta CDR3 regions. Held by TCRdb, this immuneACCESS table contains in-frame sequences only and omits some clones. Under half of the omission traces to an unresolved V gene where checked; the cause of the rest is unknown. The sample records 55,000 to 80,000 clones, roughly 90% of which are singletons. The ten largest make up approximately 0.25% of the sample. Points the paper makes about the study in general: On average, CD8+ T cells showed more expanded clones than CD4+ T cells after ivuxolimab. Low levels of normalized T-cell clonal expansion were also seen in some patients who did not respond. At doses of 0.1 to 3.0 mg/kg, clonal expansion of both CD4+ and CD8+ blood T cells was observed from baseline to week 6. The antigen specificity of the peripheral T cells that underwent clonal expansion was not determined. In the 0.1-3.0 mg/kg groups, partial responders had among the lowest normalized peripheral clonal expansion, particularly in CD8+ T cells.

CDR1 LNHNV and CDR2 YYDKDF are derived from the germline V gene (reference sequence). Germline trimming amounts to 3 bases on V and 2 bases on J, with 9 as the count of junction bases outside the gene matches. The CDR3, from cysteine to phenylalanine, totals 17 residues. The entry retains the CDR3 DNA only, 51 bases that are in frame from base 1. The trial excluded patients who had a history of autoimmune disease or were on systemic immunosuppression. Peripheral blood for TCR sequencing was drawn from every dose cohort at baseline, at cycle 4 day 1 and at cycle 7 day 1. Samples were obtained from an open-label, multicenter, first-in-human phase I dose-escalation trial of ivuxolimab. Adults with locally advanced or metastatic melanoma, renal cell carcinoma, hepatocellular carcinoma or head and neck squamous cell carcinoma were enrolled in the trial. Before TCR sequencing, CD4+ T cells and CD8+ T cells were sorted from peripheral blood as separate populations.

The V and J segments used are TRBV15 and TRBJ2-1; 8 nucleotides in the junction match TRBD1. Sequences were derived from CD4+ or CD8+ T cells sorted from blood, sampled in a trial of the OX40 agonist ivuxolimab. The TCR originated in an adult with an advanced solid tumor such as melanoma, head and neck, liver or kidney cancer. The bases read TGTGCCACCAGCAGGGAGAGACAGGGGATAACCTACAATGAGCAGTTCTTC. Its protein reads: CATSRERQGITYNEQFF.